This T cell receptor (beta chain) originates from a study of CD8 T cells in Susac syndrome (dated by TCRdb to about 2019). Broadly, across the study: The study used repertoire sequencing to test whether antigen drove CD8+ T cell activation and differentiation in Susac syndrome.

On this clonotype: The specificity of this receptor is unknown. The junction departs from germline at one end; a sequencing error may be responsible.

RNA was extracted using the RNeasy kit, and roughly 0.5 to 1 microgram was reverse transcribed with random hexamers. The immunoSEQ multiplex PCR assay, which covers 54 Vbeta and 13 Jbeta segments, was used to amplify TCR beta CDR3 regions. PCR amplification bias was corrected by using a synthetic template baseline for primer optimization and computational correction. On the authors' methods: Reads were annotated to V, D and J genes per IMGT and analyzed with immunoSEQ Analyzer, keeping only productive sequences. Clonality was computed as one minus Shannon entropy normalized by log2 of the number of productive unique sequences. Public and private clones were assessed among the 100 most prevalent clones of each patient and control. Susac-specific clones were defined as absent from healthy and MS cohorts, 1052 published viral clones and other ImmuneACCESS disease sequences. In TCRdb, the public reads were trimmed at Q25 with fastp and aligned with MiXCR, with productive beta chains retained. Each entry is one CDR3 protein sequence, shown with its most common DNA and genes. What appears here as the V and J calls and clone size reflects TCRdb's work, not the paper's. This sample has around 160,000 distinct CDR3 sequences in its table, and 93% of those were observed once. More than 0.13% of the sample rests with the top ten.

The CDR3 runs 14 residues from the cysteine to the phenylalanine. The DNA shown is the 42-base CDR3, in frame from base 1. Looking up the germline V gene (reference sequence) yields CDR1 PRHDT and CDR2 FYEKMQ. The paper's findings and limits, for the study overall: The study acknowledged that relatively few individuals were included in the TCR sequencing and HLA analysis.

Peripheral blood CD8+ and CD4+ T cells from healthy donors, Susac syndrome patients and multiple sclerosis patients were profiled using high-throughput TCR beta sequencing. The healthy donors served as controls matched for age and sex. Bulk CD8+ and CD4+ T cells were purified by magnetic negative isolation, whereas CD8+ TEMRA cells were enriched by FACS. Blood was collected in EDTA tubes and processed within 24 hours, with PBMCs isolated through density gradient centrifugation. PBMCs intended for TCR sequencing were frozen in liquid nitrogen and were later thawed in a 37 degrees C water bath. A purity of at least 90% was achieved for sorted or isolated CD4+, CD8+ and CD8+ TEMRA cells.

The sequence joins TRBV13 to TRBJ2-7; TRBD2 is a possible D gene, resting on 6 matching bases. The receptor's source is a human donor in good health. Sequencing was done on a sample of CD4+ T cells from PBMCs. The CDR3 reads CASSLGRWSSEQYF. The sequenced DNA is TGTGCCAGCAGCCTAGGGAGGTGGTCGAGCGAGCAGTACTTC.